This T cell receptor (beta chain) comes out of a study of blood T cell repertoires in COVID-19. Study details: Some COVID-19 samples were acute and others convalescent; all came from the United States, Italy and Spain. Sources were T cells, B-cell-depleted T cells, or PBMCs; the material itself was cDNA or gDNA.

Original handling: Scientists estimated how many nucleated cells there were by amplifying reference gene primers. The protocol was immunoSEQ multiplex PCR, while the TCRdb copy is restricted to in-frame clones and leaves out a portion. V and J calls and clone size are those listed in that table; D and trimming were worked out from the DNA. The sample has fewer than 250,000 clones, about 85% seen once. The junction had 15 bases not matched to a gene; V was cut back by 7 bases and J by 6 bases. CDR1 and CDR2 from the germline V gene are LNHDA and SQIVND (reference sequence). The CDR3 covers 19 residues.

V usage is TRBV19 and J usage is TRBJ2-1; TRBD2 aligns across 16 bases. The receptor comes from a man between 65 and 85 years old with acute or convalescent COVID-19. The source material was peripheral blood. The CDR3 protein is CASKSQGLAGGPRGNEQFF. Here the CDR3 DNA reads TGTGCCAGTAAATCCCAGGGACTAGCGGGAGGGCCTAGGGGCAATGAGCAGTTCTTC.